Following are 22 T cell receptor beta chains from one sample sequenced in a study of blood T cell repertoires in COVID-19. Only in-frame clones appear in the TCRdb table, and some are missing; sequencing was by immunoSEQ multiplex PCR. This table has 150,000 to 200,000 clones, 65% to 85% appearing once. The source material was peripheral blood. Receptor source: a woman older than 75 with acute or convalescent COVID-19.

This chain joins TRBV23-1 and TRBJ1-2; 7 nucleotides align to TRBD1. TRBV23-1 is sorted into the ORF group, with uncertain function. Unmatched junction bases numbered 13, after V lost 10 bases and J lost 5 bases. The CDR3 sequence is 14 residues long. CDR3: CAIPQDRVGYGYTF. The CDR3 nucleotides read TGCGCCATACCACAAGACAGGGTGGGATATGGCTACACCTTC.

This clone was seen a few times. The CDR3 loop is CAISAGLREQPQHF. The CDR3, as DNA: TGTGCCATCAGTGCAGGCCTGCGAGAGCAGCCCCAGCATTTT. The J gene is TRBJ1-5, the V gene TRBV10-3; D unclear. The germline CDR1 and CDR2 sequences are ENHRY and SYGVKD. The CDR3 sequence is 14 residues long. Trimming stripped 4 bases from V and 7 bases from J, with 14 bases between.

CDR3 region: CASSYSLTGAYGYTF. CDR3 coding DNA: TGTGCCAGCAGTTACTCACTAACAGGGGCCTATGGCTACACCTTC. This chain links TRBV6-5 with TRBJ1-2; TRBD1 agrees at 7 bases. This CDR3 region has 15 residues. V trimming: 0 bases; J trimming: 4 bases; junction bases outside the gene matches: 5. Germline V gives CDR1 MNHEY, CDR2 SVGAGI.

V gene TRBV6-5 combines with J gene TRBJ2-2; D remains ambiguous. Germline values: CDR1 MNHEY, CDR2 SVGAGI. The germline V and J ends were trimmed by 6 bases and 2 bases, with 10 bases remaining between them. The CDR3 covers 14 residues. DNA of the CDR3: TGTGCCAGCAGGCCGGGTCACAACACCGGGGAGCTGTTTTTT. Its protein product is CASRPGHNTGELFF.

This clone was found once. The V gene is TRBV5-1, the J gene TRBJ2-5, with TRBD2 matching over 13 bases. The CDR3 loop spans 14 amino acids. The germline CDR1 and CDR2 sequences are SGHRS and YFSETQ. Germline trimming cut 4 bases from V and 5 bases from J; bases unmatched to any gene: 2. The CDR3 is CASSMTSGRETQYF. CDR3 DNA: TGCGCCAGCAGCATGACTAGCGGGAGGGAGACCCAGTACTTC.

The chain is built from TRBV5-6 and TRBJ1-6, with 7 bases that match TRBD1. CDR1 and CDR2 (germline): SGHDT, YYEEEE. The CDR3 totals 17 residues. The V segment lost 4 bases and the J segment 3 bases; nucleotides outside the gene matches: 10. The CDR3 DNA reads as TGTGCCAGCAGCCTCGGGACAGAGGGACGCTATAATTCACCCCTCCACTTT. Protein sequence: CASSLGTEGRYNSPLHF.

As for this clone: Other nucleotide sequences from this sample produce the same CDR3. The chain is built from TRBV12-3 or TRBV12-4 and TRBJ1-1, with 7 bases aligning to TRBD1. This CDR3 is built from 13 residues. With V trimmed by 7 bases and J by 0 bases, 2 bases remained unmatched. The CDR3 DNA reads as TGTGCCAGCACGGGACAGATGAACACTGAAGCTTTCTTT. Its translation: CASTGQMNTEAFF.

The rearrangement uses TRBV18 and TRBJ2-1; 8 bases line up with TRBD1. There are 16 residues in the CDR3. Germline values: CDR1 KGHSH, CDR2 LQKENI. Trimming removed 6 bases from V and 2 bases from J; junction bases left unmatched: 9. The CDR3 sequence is CASSPGQGVTYNEQFF. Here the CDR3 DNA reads TGTGCCAGCTCTCCCGGACAGGGTGTTACCTACAATGAGCAGTTCTTC.

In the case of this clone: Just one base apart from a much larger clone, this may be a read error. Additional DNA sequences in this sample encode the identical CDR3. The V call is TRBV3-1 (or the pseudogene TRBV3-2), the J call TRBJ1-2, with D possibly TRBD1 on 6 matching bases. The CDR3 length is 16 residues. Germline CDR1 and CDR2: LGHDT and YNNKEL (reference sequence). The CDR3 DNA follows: TGTGCTAGCAGCCGATTGGGGGCCGCGGCTAACTATGGCTACACCTTC. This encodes CASSRLGAAANYGYTF.

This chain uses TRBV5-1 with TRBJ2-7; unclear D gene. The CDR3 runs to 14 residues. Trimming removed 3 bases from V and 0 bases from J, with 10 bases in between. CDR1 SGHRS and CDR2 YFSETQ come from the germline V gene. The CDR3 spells CASSWALSSYEQYF. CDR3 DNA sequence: TGCGCCAGCAGCTGGGCGTTAAGCTCCTACGAGCAGTACTTC.

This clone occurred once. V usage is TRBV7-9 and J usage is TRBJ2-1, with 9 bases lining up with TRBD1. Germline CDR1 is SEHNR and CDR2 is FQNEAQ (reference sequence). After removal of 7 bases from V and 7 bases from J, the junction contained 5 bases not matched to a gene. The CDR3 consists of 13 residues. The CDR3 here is CASKQGAGNEQFF. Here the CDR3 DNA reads TGTGCCAGCAAACAGGGGGCTGGGAATGAGCAGTTCTTC. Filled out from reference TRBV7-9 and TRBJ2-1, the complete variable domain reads DTGVSQNPRHKITKRGQNVTFRCDPISEHNRLYWYRQTLGQGPEFLTYFQNEAQLEKSRLLSDRFSAERPKGSFSTLEIQRTEQGDSAMYLCASKQGAGNEQFFGPGTRLTVL.

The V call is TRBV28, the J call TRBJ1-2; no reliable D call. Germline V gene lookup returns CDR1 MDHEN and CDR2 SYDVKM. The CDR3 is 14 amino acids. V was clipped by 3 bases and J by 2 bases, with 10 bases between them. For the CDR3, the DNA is TGTGCCAGCAGTTTTTCGGGTATGAACTATGGCTACACCTTC. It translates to CASSFSGMNYGYTF.

CDR3 sequence reads: CASSTRNSYEQYF. CDR3 bases: TGTGCCAGCAGTACCAGGAATTCCTACGAGCAGTACTTC. This chain links TRBV27 with TRBJ2-7; D is unclear. CDR3 length equals 13 residues. Germline assignment: CDR1 MNHEY and CDR2 SMNVEV (reference sequence). Trimming removed 5 bases at V and 1 base at J, with 9 bases between.

The CDR3 sequence is CASRRLASGTDTQYF. The CDR3 coding sequence is TGTGCCAGCAGACGACTAGCGAGCGGCACAGATACGCAGTATTTT. The chain joins TRBV2 to TRBJ2-3, with TRBD2 matching over 8 bases. The CDR3 totals 15 residues. V was pared by 6 bases and J by 1 base, with 6 bases of the junction left unmatched. Germline assignment: CDR1 SNHLY and CDR2 FYNNEI.

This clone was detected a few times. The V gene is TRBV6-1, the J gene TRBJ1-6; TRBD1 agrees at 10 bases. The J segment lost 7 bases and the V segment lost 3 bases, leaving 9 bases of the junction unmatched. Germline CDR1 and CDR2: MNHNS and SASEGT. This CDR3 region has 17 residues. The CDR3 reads CASSESLWTGGNSPLHF. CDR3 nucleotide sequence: TGTGCCAGCAGTGAGTCCCTCTGGACAGGGGGAAATTCACCCCTCCACTTT.

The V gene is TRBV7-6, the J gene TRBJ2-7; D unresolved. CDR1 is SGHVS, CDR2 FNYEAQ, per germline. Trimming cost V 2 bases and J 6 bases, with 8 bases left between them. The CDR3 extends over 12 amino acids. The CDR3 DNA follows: TGTGCCAGCAGCTTAATGGCCGCCGAGCAGTACTTC. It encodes CASSLMAAEQYF. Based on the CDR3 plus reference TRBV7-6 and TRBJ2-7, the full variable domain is GAGVSQSPRYKVTKRGQDVALRCDPISGHVSLYWYRQALGQGPEFLTYFNYEAQQDKSGLPNDRFSAERPEGSISTLTIQRTEQRDSAMYRCASSLMAAEQYFGPGTRLTVT.

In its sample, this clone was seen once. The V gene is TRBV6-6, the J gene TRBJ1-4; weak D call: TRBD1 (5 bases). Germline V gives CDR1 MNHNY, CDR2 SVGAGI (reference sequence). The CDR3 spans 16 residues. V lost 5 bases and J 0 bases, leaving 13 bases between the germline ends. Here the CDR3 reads CASSQDGGTTNEKLFF. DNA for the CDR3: TGTGCCAGCAGTCAGGACGGGGGAACAACTAATGAAAAACTGTTTTTT.

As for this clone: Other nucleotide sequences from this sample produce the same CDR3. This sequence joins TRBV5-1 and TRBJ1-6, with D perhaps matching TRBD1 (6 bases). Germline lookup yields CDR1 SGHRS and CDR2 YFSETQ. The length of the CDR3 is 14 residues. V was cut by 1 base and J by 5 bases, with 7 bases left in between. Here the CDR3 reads CASSLSGDNSPLHF. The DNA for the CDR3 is TGCGCCAGCAGCTTGTCAGGGGATAATTCACCCCTCCACTTT.

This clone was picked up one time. CDR3 DNA sequence: TGTGCCAGCAGCAGGGCCACTGAAGCTTTCTTT. Its translation: CASSRATEAFF. The V gene is TRBV12-3 or TRBV12-4, the J gene TRBJ1-1; perhaps TRBD1 as D (5 bases). Trimming removed 6 bases at V and 4 bases at J, with 6 bases between. The CDR3 runs 11 residues.

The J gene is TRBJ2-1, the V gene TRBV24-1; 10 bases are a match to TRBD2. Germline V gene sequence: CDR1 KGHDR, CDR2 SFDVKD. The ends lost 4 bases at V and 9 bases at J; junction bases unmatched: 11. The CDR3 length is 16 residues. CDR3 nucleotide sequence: TGTGCCACCAGTGACCAAAGCGGGAGGGCCAGCAGTGAGCAGTTCTTC. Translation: CATSDQSGRASSEQFF.

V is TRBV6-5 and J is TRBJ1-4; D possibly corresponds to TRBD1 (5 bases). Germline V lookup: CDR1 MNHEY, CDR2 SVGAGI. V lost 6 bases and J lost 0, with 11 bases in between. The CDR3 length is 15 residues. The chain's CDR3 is CASRQGFATNEKLFF. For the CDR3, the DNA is TGTGCCAGCAGGCAGGGATTTGCAACTAATGAAAAACTGTTTTTT.

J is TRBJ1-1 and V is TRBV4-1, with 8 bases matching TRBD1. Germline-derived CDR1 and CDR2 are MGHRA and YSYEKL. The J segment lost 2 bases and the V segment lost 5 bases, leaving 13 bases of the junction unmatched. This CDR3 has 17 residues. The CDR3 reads CASSYGQGAASNTEAFF. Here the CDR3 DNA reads TGCGCCAGCAGCTATGGTCAGGGGGCGGCGAGTAACACTGAAGCTTTCTTT.